This TCR beta chain was profiled in a study of beta chain features in type 1 diabetes. This clone was counted once. Antigen specificity is unknown. V gave up 2 bases and J gave up 1 base; unmatched junction bases: 8. Germline assignment: CDR1 SGHRS and CDR2 YFSETQ. The CDR3 is 16 amino acids. Expressed TCRB transcripts got sequenced, as all isolated RNA was reverse transcribed. The assay was immunoSEQ multiplex PCR, and TCRdb's table has in-frame clones only and misses some. The data hold some 640,000 clones, with around 15% observed a single time. Study conclusions and caveats: Patients with type 1 diabetes carried fewer insertions and had more deletions at their VDJ junctions. Any role of HLA type in TCRB rearrangement remained unresolved here. In comparison with healthy donors, patients had naive, central memory and Treg TCRB repertoires that appeared more similar. The study found moderately but significantly shorter TCRB CDR3s in all four CD4+ subsets of Type 1 diabetes patients.

Sorting with CD45RO/CCR7/CD25/CD127/CD95/CD27 yielded naive, central memory, regulatory and stem-like memory CD4+ cells. Sequencing was carried out using naive CD4+ T cells from blood. The chain has TRBV5-1 and TRBJ2-5, with 7 bases identical to TRBD2. The receptor comes from a man aged 18 to 30 with type 1 diabetes. In nucleotides, the CDR3 is TGCGCCAGCAGCTTCGGCCTTACTAGCGCCCAAGAGACCCAGTACTTC. It encodes CASSFGLTSAQETQYF.